Here is one T cell receptor beta chain with its context. For the second PCR, which ran for roughly 6 to 12 cycles, a sample-barcoded 5' primer and a J-beta primer mix were used. TCRdb re-derived calls from the 5' RACE reads in MiXCR, one entry per CDR3 protein. The sample records around 940,000 distinct CDR3 sequences, roughly 51% being singletons. The CDR3 spans 14 residues. CDR1 MNHNY and CDR2 SVGAGI come from the germline V gene (reference sequence). The V gene lost 6 bases and the J gene lost 2 bases, with 11 bases spanning the gap. This specimen comes from a study of blood T cells in healthy people across ages. Whenever a sample was processed, at least 6 million PBMCs were isolated.

What was sequenced was blood. This sequence joins TRBV6-6 and TRBJ1-5, with D unclear. The TCR originated in a woman aged 55 to 70 in good health. The CDR3 sequence is CASRPRTGNQPQHF. In nucleotides, the CDR3 is TGTGCCAGCAGACCGAGGACGGGCAATCAGCCCCAGCATTTT.